This entry lists 6 T cell receptor beta chains sequenced from one sample in a study of CD8 T cells in Susac syndrome. RNA, at about 0.5 to 1 ug, was reverse transcribed with random hexamers. TCRdb re-derived calls from the immunoSEQ multiplex PCR reads in MiXCR, one entry per CDR3 protein. This sample has 400,000 or so distinct CDR3 sequences, with 85% found just once. The sequenced sample was CD8+ T cells from PBMCs. These receptors were taken from a human donor with multiple sclerosis.

The chain has TRBV29-1 and TRBJ2-1; tentative D call: TRBD2 (5 bases). CDR1 and CDR2 from the germline V gene are SQVTM and ANQGSEA. This CDR3 contains 15 residues. V lost 7 bases to trimming and J lost 5 bases, with 21 bases between them. This chain's CDR3 is CSAFGERYLHNEQFF. The CDR3 bases are TGCAGCGCCTTCGGGGAGAGATACCTTCACAATGAGCAGTTCTTC.

This rearrangement joins TRBV15 to TRBJ1-1; 9 bases agree with TRBD1. The CDR3 is 15 residues long. Germline V CDR1 and CDR2: LNHNV, YYDKDF (reference sequence). V was pared by 1 base and J by 8 bases, with 8 bases of the junction left unmatched. The CDR3 bases are TGTGCCACCAGCAGAGTTAACAGGGGGCTCCCCGAAGCTTTCTTT. The encoded protein is CATSRVNRGLPEAFF.

The gene calls are TRBV18 and TRBJ2-1, with 8 bases lining up with TRBD1. V trimming: 3 bases; J trimming: 3 bases; junction bases outside the gene matches: 4. CDR3 length equals 15 residues. Germline V gives CDR1 KGHSH, CDR2 LQKENI. This CDR3 reads CASSPRDRLYNEQFF. CDR3 nucleotide sequence: TGTGCCAGCTCACCTCGGGACAGGCTCTACAATGAGCAGTTCTTC.

The genes are TRBV12-3 or TRBV12-4 and TRBJ2-3; 11 bases line up with TRBD2. The V gene end was trimmed by 7 bases and the J gene end by 9 bases; junction bases not matched to a gene: 15. The CDR3 is made up of 16 amino acids. DNA for the CDR3: TGTGCCAGCACCCAAAGTGACCTAGCGGGAGGACAGACGCAGTATTTT. This sequence encodes CASTQSDLAGGQTQYF.

This CDR3 is CSVDRGINTEAFF. The CDR3 DNA sequence: TGCAGCGTGGACAGGGGGATAAACACTGAAGCTTTCTTT. J is TRBJ1-1 and V is TRBV29-1; 10 nucleotides agree with TRBD1. Germline-derived CDR1 and CDR2 are SQVTM and ANQGSEA. V trimming: 6 bases; J trimming: 2 bases; junction bases outside the gene matches: 3. CDR3 size: 13 residues.

This rearrangement joins TRBV5-8 to TRBJ2-1; D gene uncertain. This CDR3 contains 16 residues. Germline V gene lookup returns CDR1 SGHTS and CDR2 YDEGEE. Trimming cost V 0 bases and J 7 bases, with 17 bases left between them. The CDR3: CASSLAKWAERNEQFF. CDR3 nucleotide sequence: TGTGCCAGCAGCTTGGCCAAGTGGGCTGAGAGAAATGAGCAGTTCTTC.